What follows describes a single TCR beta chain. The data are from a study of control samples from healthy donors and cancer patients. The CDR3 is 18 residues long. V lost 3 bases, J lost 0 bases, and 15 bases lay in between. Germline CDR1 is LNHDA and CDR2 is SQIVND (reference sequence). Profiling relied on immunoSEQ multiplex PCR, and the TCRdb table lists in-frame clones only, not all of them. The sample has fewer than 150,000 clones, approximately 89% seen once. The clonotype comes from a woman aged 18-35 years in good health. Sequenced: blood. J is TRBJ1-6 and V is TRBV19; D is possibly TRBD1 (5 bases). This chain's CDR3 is CASSMRQSLSSYNSPLHF. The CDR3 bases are TGTGCCAGTAGTATGCGACAGAGCCTCAGCTCCTATAATTCACCCCTCCACTTT.